The following is a T cell receptor (beta chain) sequence with its context. The antigen is not known. Stated time point: approximately eleven-day in vitro stimulation with candidate neoantigen peptide 7. Three pembrolizumab responders had their TCRs sequenced. About 7 ELISpot-reactive neoantigen peptides each drove a roughly 9-day in vitro stimulation. A no-peptide control culture served as baseline for clone fold changes. Repertoires were generated with immunoSEQ multiplex PCR, while TCRdb's copy carries only in-frame clones and drops some. The sample has 7,000 to 9,000 clones; about 87% are singletons. This entry comes from a study of PD-1 blockade in mismatch repair-deficient tumors. Sample: cells cultured in vitro, taken from a patient treated with pembrolizumab. The TCR comes from an adult with mismatch repair-deficient cancer.

This CDR3 reads CASSSLAADYEQYF. As DNA, the CDR3 is TGTGCCAGCAGCTCCCTAGCGGCCGACTACGAGCAGTACTTC. The gene calls are TRBV5-6 and TRBJ2-7, with TRBD2 matching over 7 bases. The CDR3 totals 14 residues. Germline V gives CDR1 SGHDT, CDR2 YYEEEE. V shed 3 bases and J 3 bases; nucleotides not matched to a gene: 6.